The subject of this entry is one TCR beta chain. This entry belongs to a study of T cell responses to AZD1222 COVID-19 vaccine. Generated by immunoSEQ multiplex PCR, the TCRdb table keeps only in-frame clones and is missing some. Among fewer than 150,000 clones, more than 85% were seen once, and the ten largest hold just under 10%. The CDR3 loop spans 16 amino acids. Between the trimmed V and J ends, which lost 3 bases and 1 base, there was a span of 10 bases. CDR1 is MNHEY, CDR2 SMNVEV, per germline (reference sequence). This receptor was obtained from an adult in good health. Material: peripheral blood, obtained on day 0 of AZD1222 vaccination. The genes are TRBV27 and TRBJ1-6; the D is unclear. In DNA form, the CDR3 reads TGTGCCAGCAGTTTGTCCGGAGTTTCCTATAATTCACCCCTCCACTTT. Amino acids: CASSLSGVSYNSPLHF.